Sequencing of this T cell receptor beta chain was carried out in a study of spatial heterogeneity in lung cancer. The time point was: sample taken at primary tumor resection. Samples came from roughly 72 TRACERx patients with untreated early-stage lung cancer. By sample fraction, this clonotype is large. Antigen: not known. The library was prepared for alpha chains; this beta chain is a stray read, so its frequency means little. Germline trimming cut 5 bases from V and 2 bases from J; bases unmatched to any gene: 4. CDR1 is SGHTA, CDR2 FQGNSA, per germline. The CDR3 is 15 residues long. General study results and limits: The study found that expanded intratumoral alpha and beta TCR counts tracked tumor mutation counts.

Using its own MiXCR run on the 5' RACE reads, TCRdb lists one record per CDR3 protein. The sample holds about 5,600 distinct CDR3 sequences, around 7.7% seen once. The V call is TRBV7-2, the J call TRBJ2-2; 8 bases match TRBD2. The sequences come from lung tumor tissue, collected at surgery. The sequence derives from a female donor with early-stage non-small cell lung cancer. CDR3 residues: CASSTSGSNTGELFF. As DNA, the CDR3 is TGTGCCAGCAGCACTAGCGGATCAAACACCGGGGAGCTGTTTTTT.